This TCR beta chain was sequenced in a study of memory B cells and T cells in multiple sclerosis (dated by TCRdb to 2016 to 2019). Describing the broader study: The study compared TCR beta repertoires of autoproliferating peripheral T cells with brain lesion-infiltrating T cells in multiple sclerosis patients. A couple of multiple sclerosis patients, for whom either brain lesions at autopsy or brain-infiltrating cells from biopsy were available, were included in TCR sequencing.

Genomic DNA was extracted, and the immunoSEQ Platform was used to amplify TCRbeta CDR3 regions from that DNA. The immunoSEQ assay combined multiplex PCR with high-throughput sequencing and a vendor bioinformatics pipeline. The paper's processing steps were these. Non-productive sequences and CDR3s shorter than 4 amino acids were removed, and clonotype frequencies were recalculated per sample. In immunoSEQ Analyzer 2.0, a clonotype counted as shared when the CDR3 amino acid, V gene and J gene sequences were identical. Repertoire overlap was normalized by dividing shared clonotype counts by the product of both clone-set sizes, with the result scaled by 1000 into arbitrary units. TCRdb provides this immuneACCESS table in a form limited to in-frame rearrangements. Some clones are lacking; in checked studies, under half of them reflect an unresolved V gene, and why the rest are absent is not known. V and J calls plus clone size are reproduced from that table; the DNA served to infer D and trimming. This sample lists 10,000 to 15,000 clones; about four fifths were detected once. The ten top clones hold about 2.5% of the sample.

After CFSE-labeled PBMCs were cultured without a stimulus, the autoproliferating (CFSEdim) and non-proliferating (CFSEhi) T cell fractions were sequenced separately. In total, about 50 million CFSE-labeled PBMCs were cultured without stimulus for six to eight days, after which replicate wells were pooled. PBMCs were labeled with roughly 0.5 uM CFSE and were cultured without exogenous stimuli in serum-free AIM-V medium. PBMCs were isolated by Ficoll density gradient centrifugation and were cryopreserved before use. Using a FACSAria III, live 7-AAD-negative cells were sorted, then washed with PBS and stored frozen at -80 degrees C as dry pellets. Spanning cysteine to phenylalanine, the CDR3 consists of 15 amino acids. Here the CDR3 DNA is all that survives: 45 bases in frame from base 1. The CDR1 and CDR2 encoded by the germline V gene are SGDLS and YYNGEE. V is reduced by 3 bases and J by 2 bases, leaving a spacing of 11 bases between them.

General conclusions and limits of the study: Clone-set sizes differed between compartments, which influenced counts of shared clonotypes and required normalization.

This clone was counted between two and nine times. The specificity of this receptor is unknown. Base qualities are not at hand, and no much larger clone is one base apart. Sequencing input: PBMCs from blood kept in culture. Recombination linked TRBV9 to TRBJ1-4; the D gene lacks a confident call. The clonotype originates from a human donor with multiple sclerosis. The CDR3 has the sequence CASSALGSTNEKLFF. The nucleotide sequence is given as TGTGCCAGCAGCGCCCTAGGGAGCACTAATGAAAAACTGTTTTTT.